The rows below give T cell receptor beta chains drawn from one sample of a study of T cell changes during pregnancy in multiple sclerosis. The method was immunoSEQ multiplex PCR; TCRdb's version includes in-frame clones alone and lacks a portion of them. The table lists about 60,000 clones, roughly 93% of them singletons. Sequencing used peripheral blood, obtained after pregnancy. The receptor set was obtained from a female donor with multiple sclerosis, enrolled in a pregnancy study. The conserved cysteine and the conserved F or W are not part of the CDR3 here.

V	J	CDR3
TRBV5-1	TRBJ2-3	ASSLRTSGSTDTQY
TRBV28	TRBJ1-2	ASSPTAERPGYT
TRBV6-4	TRBJ1-1	ASRQGEFTEAF
TRBV19	TRBJ2-5	ASRLAGGPKETQY
TRBV19	TRBJ2-3	ASKEEGRLTDTQY
TRBV28	TRBJ2-1	ASSSMGTGYYNEQF
TRBV28	TRBJ1-4	ASSLEGTGYREKLF
TRBV6-6	TRBJ1-4	ASSYSGTLNEKLF
TRBV9	TRBJ2-1	ASSVRSGSSYNEQF
TRBV2	TRBJ2-3	ASSDPGAGEGDTQY
TRBV7-2	TRBJ2-3	ASSLTAPWEPY
TRBV7-8	TRBJ2-3	ASSRRSPSTDTQY
TRBV7-9	TRBJ2-7	ASARTGESYEQY
TRBV25-1	TRBJ1-2	ASSDQGARGYT
TRBV5-4	TRBJ2-1	ASSFRGGNEQF
TRBV28	TRBJ2-7	ASSLAGSSYEQY
TRBV29-1	TRBJ1-4	SGAYNEKLF
TRBV6-5	TRBJ2-7	ASSYGQGLYEQY
TRBV18	TRBJ1-1	ASSPKGGQTTEAF
TRBV4-1	TRBJ2-1	ASSSLVSYNEQF
TRBV30	TRBJ2-1	AWSPSRPEQF
TRBV30	TRBJ2-3	AWSGGGTTDTQY
TRBV12-5	TRBJ1-2	ASGPPRGSGRPNYGYT
TRBV19	TRBJ2-1	ASSIGREPEQF
TRBV19	TRBJ2-2	ASSTGNTGELF
TRBV6-5	TRBJ2-1	ASSYTGGPNEQF
TRBV6-5	TRBJ2-7	ASSKTGKNYEQY
TRBV5-1	TRBJ2-1	ASSLREGNEQF
TRBV7-9	TRBJ2-7	ASGTGYNEQY
TRBV19	TRBJ2-7	ASSVRDIPSGQY
TRBV7-9	TRBJ2-7	ASSLVSGAYEQY
TRBV11-2	TRBJ2-1	ASSTRTSGIYNEQF
TRBV15	TRBJ2-3	ATSRVPGWGTDTQY
TRBV20-1	TRBJ2-3	SAHEVDTQY
TRBV29-1	TRBJ2-1	SVGGLAGAYNEQF
TRBV5-5	TRBJ1-4	ASSPGGTTNEKLF
TRBV19	TRBJ2-7	ASSTPDSSYEQY
TRBV7-8	TRBJ1-1	ASITRGIGGQAF
TRBV19	TRBJ2-2	ASSIDRREEITGELF
TRBV28	TRBJ2-5	ASSAPPRAGQQETQY
TRBV29-1	TRBJ2-1	SVVLRSSSVQF